This T cell receptor beta chain is drawn from a study of T-cell memory formation after mild COVID-19. Whole-study context: The TCR clusters were mostly specific to one donor.

Sample barcodes and UMIs were carried by the TCR alpha and TCR beta cDNA libraries that 5'RACE generated with constant-segment primers. One entry per CDR3 protein results from TCRdb running MiXCR on the 5' RACE reads. The repertoire has around 35,000 distinct CDR3 sequences, around 8% of them found once; the top ten carry less than 30%. Germline values: CDR1 SQVTM, CDR2 ANQGSEA. There are 13 residues in the CDR3. V dropped 6 bases and J dropped 9; count of bases not matched to a gene: 10. In its sample, this clonotype ranks as medium-sized. Its antigen is still unknown. Points from the study as a whole: Mostly located in CM and EM were contracting CD4+ clones, with contracting CD8+ clones located in EMRA.

The V call is TRBV29-1, the J call TRBJ2-1; 8 nucleotides agree with TRBD2. The sequenced sample was PBMCs or a T cell subset sorted from them (not recorded which). The source of this sequence is a man between 18 and 29 years old who had mild COVID-19 (a few samples of this study predate the infection). Cell type and time point are not known. CDR3 coding DNA: TGCAGCGTCGGGGGGGGGGTACACGTTGAGCAGTTCTTC. Encoded protein: CSVGGGVHVEQFF.